This passage covers 23 T cell receptor beta chains from one sample sequenced in a study of blood T cells in healthy people across ages (dated by TCRdb to about 2015). Libraries came from 5' RACE. Sequencing was carried out with an Illumina HiSeq 2500. The second PCR ran for roughly 7 to 11 cycles and used a J-beta primer mix along with a sample-barcoded 5' primer. TCRdb reanalyzed the raw reads on its own, using fastp at Q25 for trimming and MiXCR for clone calling, and kept in-frame beta chains. Under each unique CDR3 protein, matching rows form one entry showing the most common genes and DNA. This sample lists over 300,000 distinct CDR3 sequences; 45% to 65% were detected once. 51% of the sample lies in the top ten. The sequencing sample was made of blood. These receptors were obtained from a man in his sixties in good health.

The chain joins TRBV20-1 to TRBJ2-7, with 13 bases lining up with TRBD2. The CDR3 is 16 residues long. The trim removed 3 bases at V and 0 bases at J, leaving 5 bases unmatched. Germline assignment: CDR1 DFQATT and CDR2 SNEGSKA (reference sequence). CDR3 sequence reads: CSARTGLAGSSYEQYF. The CDR3 DNA reads as TGCAGTGCTAGGACGGGACTAGCGGGAAGCTCCTACGAGCAGTACTTC.

This clonotype was observed a handful of times. The V gene is TRBV25-1, the J gene TRBJ1-2; TRBD1 matches at 7 bases. Per germline, CDR1 MGHDK and CDR2 SYGVNS. Trimming cost V 4 bases and J 8 bases; bases outside gene matches: 13. The CDR3 is 15 amino acids. CDR3 sequence (DNA): TGTGCCAGCAGTGGATATCATACAGGGGTTTGGGGCTACACCTTC. The encoded protein is CASSGYHTGVWGYTF.

The chain carries TRBV12-3 or TRBV12-4 and TRBJ2-1, with 9 nucleotides matching TRBD1. Losses at the gene ends were 2 bases for V and 5 bases for J; bases not matched to a gene: 19. The CDR3 has 20 residues. In DNA, the CDR3 is TGTGCCAGCAGTTTATACCAGGGCGGGGACAGGGATAAAATTCACAATGAGCAGTTCTTC. This gives the protein CASSLYQGGDRDKIHNEQFF.

The CDR3 loop is CASSKGGAVGRYQETQYF. In nucleotides, the CDR3 is TGTGCCAGCAGCAAAGGGGGGGCGGTTGGGCGGTACCAAGAGACCCAGTACTTC. The chain uses TRBV21-1 and TRBJ2-5; TRBD1 is the table's D call, not checked against the DNA. TRBV21-1 is a pseudogene locus. The CDR3 extends over 18 amino acids.

This chain connects TRBV29-1 to TRBJ1-5; weak D call: TRBD1 (6 bases). The CDR3 is 14 amino acids. The germline gives CDR1 SQVTM, CDR2 ANQGSEA. V dropped 7 bases and J dropped 2 bases, with 15 bases sitting between them. The CDR3 here is CSALGGGGNQPQHF. The CDR3 DNA reads TGCAGCGCCCTGGGAGGGGGGGGCAATCAGCCCCAGCATTTT.

Comments on this clonotype: At one end, the junction sequence differs from germline, possibly due to a read error. This chain uses TRBV5-4 with TRBJ2-7; 7 nucleotides line up with TRBD2. This CDR3 region has 14 residues. CDR1 and CDR2 from the germline V gene are SGHNT and YYREEE (reference sequence). The CDR3 reads CASSHSSGPYDQYF. The CDR3 DNA follows: TGTGCCAGCAGCCACTCTAGCGGCCCCTACGACCAGTACTTC.

The J gene is TRBJ2-4, the V gene TRBV29-1; D is perhaps TRBD2 (7 bases). V was clipped by 6 bases and J by 13 bases, with 28 bases between them. The CDR3 has 15 amino acids. Germline CDR1 reads SQVTM; CDR2 reads ANQGSEA. CDR3 nucleotides: TGCAGCGTCGACTTTCGGCGGGGGCGCGGGTATCGGCAGTACTTC. This sequence encodes CSVDFRRGRGYRQYF.

This sequence joins TRBV19 and TRBJ2-7; 7 bases are shared with TRBD2. Trimming removed 1 base from V and 2 bases from J; junction bases left unmatched: 2. CDR3 length equals 14 residues. Germline CDR1 is LNHDA and CDR2 is SQIVND (reference sequence). CDR3 in DNA: TGTGCCAGTAGTATAGGGGGGGGACCCTACGAGCAGTACTTC. This codes for CASSIGGGPYEQYF.

This clonotype was found a few times. J is TRBJ1-2 and V is TRBV7-8; D remains ambiguous. The CDR3 contains 14 residues. Per the germline V gene, CDR1 is SGHVS and CDR2 is FQNEAQ. Trimming cost V 1 base and J 0 bases, with 6 bases left between them. The CDR3 coding sequence is TGTGCCAGCAGCTTAGAGGGAGCTAACTATGGCTACACCTTC. It specifies CASSLEGANYGYTF. Full variable domain (outside the CDR3, taken from reference TRBV7-8 and TRBJ1-2): GAGVSQSPRYKVAKRGQDVALRCDPISGHVSLFWYQQALGQGPEFLTYFQNEAQLDKSGLPSDRFFAERPEGSVSTLKIQRTQQEDSAVYLCASSLEGANYGYTFGSGTRLTVV.

This clonotype was observed a few times. The chain employs TRBV12-3 or TRBV12-4 and TRBJ2-1; 7 bases fit TRBD2. The DNA end favors TRBJ2-7, so the J call may be wrong. The CDR3 runs 16 residues. CDR3 DNA sequence: TGTGCCAGCAGCGATCCCGGGACTAACTCCTACAATGAGCAGTACTTC. Its translation: CASSDPGTNSYNEQYF.

The chain combines TRBV6-5 with TRBJ2-5; D is undetermined. The germline V gene encodes CDR1 MNHEY and CDR2 SVGAGI. Trimming cost V 4 bases and J 11 bases, with 14 bases left between them. The CDR3 runs 12 residues. The CDR3 nucleotides are TGTGCCAGCAGTTCCCTACCAGGTGAGCAGTACTTC. This sequence encodes CASSSLPGEQYF.

On this clonotype itself: The junction and the germline gene differ at one end; a read error may be behind it. The V and J genes are TRBV29-1 and TRBJ2-2; D tentatively fits TRBD1 or TRBD2 (5 bases each). The CDR3 has 15 amino acids. CDR1 is SQVTM and CDR2 is ANQGSEA in the germline V gene. For the CDR3, the DNA is TGCAGCGCCCGGGGTGGGGCGGCCAACATCGGGGAGCTGTTTTTT. It yields the protein CSARGGAANIGELFF.

The CDR3 region has the DNA TGCGCCAGCAGCCTCACCGATCCCCTAACGGAGACCCAGTACTTC. Protein: CASSLTDPLTETQYF. The gene calls are TRBV5-1 and TRBJ2-5, with D unresolved. The length of the CDR3 is 15 residues. Germline V gene sequence: CDR1 SGHRS, CDR2 YFSETQ. The ends were cut back, 4 bases at V and 5 bases at J, with 18 bases in the middle. The full variable domain, in which reference TRBV5-1 and TRBJ2-5 provide the parts outside the CDR3, is KAGVTQTPRYLIKTRGQQVTLSCSPISGHRSVSWYQQTPGQGLQFLFEYFSETQRNKGNFPGRFSGRQFSNSRSEMNVSTLELGDSALYLCASSLTDPLTETQYFGPGTRLLVL.

This clonotype turned up a few times. This chain links TRBV24-1 with TRBJ2-3, with D perhaps TRBD1 (6 bases). The CDR3 totals 17 residues. V dropped 3 bases and J dropped 6 bases, with 21 bases sitting between them. CDR1 and CDR2 (germline): KGHDR, SFDVKD. The CDR3 here is CATSDPARAGEGDTQYF. The DNA for the CDR3 is TGTGCCACCAGTGATCCTGCAAGGGCAGGGGAAGGGGATACGCAGTATTTT.

CDR3 in amino acids: CASSFPPRAGENEQYF. The CDR3 bases are TGTGCCAGCAGTTTCCCCCCTAGAGCGGGAGAGAACGAGCAGTACTTC. This sequence joins TRBV7-9 and TRBJ2-7, with 8 bases that match TRBD2. This CDR3 has 16 amino acids. Germline loops: CDR1 SEHNR, CDR2 FQNEAQ (reference sequence). V shed 6 bases and J 5 bases; nucleotides not matched to a gene: 15.

V and J are TRBV20-1 and TRBJ2-5, with TRBD2 as a possible D gene (6 bases). The tail of the sequence fits TRBJ2-7 better, so the J call may be wrong. CDR1 is DFQATT and CDR2 is SNEGSKA in the germline V gene (reference sequence). This CDR3 has 14 residues. CDR3 protein: CSAPTAGKHYEQYF. CDR3 in DNA: TGCAGTGCCCCGACGGCGGGAAAGCACTACGAGCAGTACTTC.

Notes on this clonotype: This may stem from a read error, because a much larger clone lies one nucleotide away. The gene calls are TRBV5-1 and TRBJ2-1; 7 bases agree with TRBD1. This CDR3 is 15 amino acids long. CDR1 is SGHRS, CDR2 YFSETQ, per germline. The DNA for the CDR3 is TGCGCCAGCAGCCCCGGACAGGACCTCCCCTACGAGCGGTACTTC. Amino acid sequence: CASSPGQDLPYERYF.

This clonotype was seen a single time. The chain couples TRBV4-3 to TRBJ1-2, with 10 positions matching TRBD1. The V and J ends lost 3 bases and 0 bases, in that order; junction bases with no gene match: 4. This CDR3 comprises 16 residues. Per germline, CDR1 LGHNA and CDR2 YSLEER. CDR3 region: CASSQTGGVPNYGYTF. In nucleotides, the CDR3 is TGCGCCAGCAGCCAGACAGGGGGCGTCCCTAACTATGGCTACACCTTC.

In its sample, this clonotype was seen a few times. The chain employs TRBV6-2 or TRBV6-3 and TRBJ1-1, with D perhaps TRBD1 (6 bases). The CDR3 covers 15 residues. V gave up 0 bases and J gave up 1 base, with 9 bases separating them. The germline gives CDR1 MNHEY, CDR2 SVGEGT. The CDR3 sequence: CASSYSRGGNTEAFF. CDR3 bases: TGTGCCAGCAGTTACTCGAGGGGGGGGAACACTGAAGCTTTCTTT.

The chain recombines TRBV6-5 with TRBJ1-2, with a tentative D call TRBD1 (5 bases). With 4 bases removed from V and 8 bases from J, the gap between germline ends came to 20 bases. From germline, CDR1 is MNHEY and CDR2 SVGAGI. CDR3 length: 15 amino acids. CDR3 DNA sequence: TGTGCCAGCAGTTCCGAGTCGACAGCCCGAGGCGGCTACACCTTC. Protein sequence: CASSSESTARGGYTF.

The chain links TRBV12-5 to TRBJ2-3; 7 nucleotides match TRBD2. The CDR3 loop spans 17 amino acids. V dropped 4 bases and J dropped 2; count of bases not matched to a gene: 12. In germline, CDR1 is LGHNT, CDR2 FRNRAP. In DNA, the CDR3 is TGTGCTAGTGGTTCCCGCGACCCGGGAGGTCCCACAGATACGCAGTATTTT. It yields the protein CASGSRDPGGPTDTQYF.

In this sample, this clonotype turned up many times. The chain links TRBV7-2 to TRBJ2-7; 7 nucleotides line up with TRBD2. J lost 4 bases, V lost 4 bases, and 7 bases had no gene match. CDR3 size: 14 residues. Germline CDR1 and CDR2: SGHTA and FQGNSA. For the CDR3, the DNA is TGTGCCAGCAGCTCGGCGGGAGATGGGTACGAGCAGTACTTC. It encodes CASSSAGDGYEQYF.

The chain employs TRBV20-1 and TRBJ2-1; 10 bases match TRBD2. The J call is in doubt because the DNA end fits TRBJ2-7 better. Per germline, CDR1 DFQATT and CDR2 SNEGSKA (reference sequence). This CDR3 comprises 13 residues. This chain's CDR3 is CSASLAGVGEQYF. In DNA, the CDR3 is TGCAGTGCTAGTCTAGCGGGAGTCGGCGAGCAGTACTTC.